The 20 T cell receptor beta chains in this list originate from one sample, sequenced in a study of early T cells in non-severe SARS-CoV-2 infection. TCRdb independently ran MiXCR on the 5' RACE reads; one entry per CDR3 protein. The sample shows 35,000 to 45,000 distinct CDR3 sequences, 4.5% to 7% of them seen only once. The specimen was whole blood. The source of these receptors is an adult who was a healthcare worker with PCR-confirmed SARS-CoV-2 infection or an uninfected control (not recorded which).

This clonotype is classed as medium-sized (0.01 to 0.1%). V gene TRBV6-2 or TRBV6-3 combines with J gene TRBJ2-2; 10 nucleotides align to TRBD2. Germline-derived CDR1 and CDR2 are MNHEY and SVGEGT. The CDR3 runs to 13 residues. After removal of 11 bases from V and 6 bases from J, the junction contained 6 bases not matched to a gene. The CDR3 spells CAGSGTSAGELFF. CDR3 in DNA: TGTGCCGGATCCGGGACTAGCGCCGGGGAGCTGTTTTTT.

At least ten counts were recorded for this clonotype. The chain couples TRBV11-2 to TRBJ2-1; the match to TRBD2 covers 7 bases. Looked up from germline, CDR1 is SGHAT and CDR2 is FQNNGV. This CDR3 spans 16 amino acids. J gave up 4 bases and V 4 bases, and 10 bases lay outside the gene matches. The chain's CDR3 is CASSSRGSGVYNEQFF. The CDR3 DNA reads TGTGCCAGCAGCTCCCGGGGAAGCGGGGTATACAATGAGCAGTTCTTC.

Many counts were recorded for this clonotype. The genes are TRBV12-3 or TRBV12-4 and TRBJ2-7, with 9 bases that match TRBD1. The CDR3 length is 14 residues. V trimming: 7 bases; J trimming: 5 bases; junction bases outside the gene matches: 9. CDR3 residues: CASNPGQGSDEQYF. In DNA, the CDR3 is TGTGCCAGCAATCCGGGACAGGGAAGCGACGAGCAGTACTTC.

This clonotype has at least ten counts. The chain recombines TRBV7-9 with TRBJ2-3; D perhaps matches TRBD1 (6 bases). Looked up from germline, CDR1 is SEHNR and CDR2 is FQNEAQ (reference sequence). V was clipped by 0 bases and J by 3 bases, with 10 bases between them. This CDR3 has 15 amino acids. The CDR3 sequence: CASSLAGHLTDTQYF. DNA for the CDR3: TGTGCCAGCAGCTTAGCGGGACACTTGACAGATACGCAGTATTTT.

This clonotype was seen at least ten times. The rearrangement joins TRBV10-3 to TRBJ2-1; D remains ambiguous. There are 11 residues in the CDR3. Germline V gene data show CDR1 as ENHRY and CDR2 as SYGVKD. V lost 6 bases to trimming and J lost 5 bases, with 5 bases between them. The CDR3 is CAISQHNEQFF. The CDR3 DNA reads as TGTGCCATCAGCCAGCACAATGAGCAGTTCTTC.

This sequence joins TRBV20-1 and TRBJ1-2; no firm D call. The germline CDR1 and CDR2 sequences are DFQATT and SNEGSKA (reference sequence). The CDR3 loop spans 13 amino acids. V lost 6 bases and J lost 0, with 11 bases in between. The CDR3 here is CSALSMANYGYTF. The CDR3 DNA follows: TGCAGTGCCCTGTCTATGGCTAACTATGGCTACACCTTC.

Many counts were recorded for this clonotype. The CDR3 nucleotides are TGCAGTGCTTCTAGCGGGAGGGGTTCAGATACGCAGTATTTT. It yields the protein CSASSGRGSDTQYF. The chain joins TRBV20-1 to TRBJ2-3; 12 bases are a match to TRBD2. Germline loops: CDR1 DFQATT, CDR2 SNEGSKA (reference sequence). The junction had 4 bases not matched to a gene; V was cut back by 5 bases and J by 4 bases. The CDR3 runs to 14 residues.

This clonotype was detected ten times or more. The rearrangement joins TRBV20-1 to TRBJ1-2, with D perhaps TRBD1 (5 bases). The CDR3 loop spans 13 amino acids. The germline V gene has CDR1 DFQATT and CDR2 SNEGSKA (reference sequence). V was cut by 4 bases and J by 3 bases, with 12 bases left in between. The DNA of the CDR3 is TGCAGTGCTACCCAGGGTCCCGACTATGGCTACACCTTC. This codes for CSATQGPDYGYTF.

This clonotype was seen many times. V is TRBV6-1 and J is TRBJ2-1, with a possible D match to TRBD2 (6 bases). The CDR3 sequence is 15 residues long. CDR1 MNHNS and CDR2 SASEGT come from the germline V gene. Trimming cost V 3 bases and J 4 bases, with 13 bases left between them. CDR3 sequence reads: CASSDGGTPYNEQFF. DNA of the CDR3: TGTGCCAGCAGTGATGGCGGGACCCCATACAATGAGCAGTTCTTC.

The V gene is TRBV28, the J gene TRBJ2-3; 8 bases fit TRBD2. The CDR3 consists of 16 residues. CDR1 is MDHEN, CDR2 SYDVKM, per germline. The V gene end was trimmed by 5 bases and the J gene end by 2 bases; junction bases not matched to a gene: 9. CDR3: CASSPRTSRVTDTQYF. CDR3 DNA: TGTGCCAGCAGTCCCCGGACTAGCAGAGTCACAGATACGCAGTATTTT.

This clonotype was seen only a few times. The CDR3, as DNA: TGTGCCAGCAGCCAAGCTCGCGGGACCTACGAGCAGTACTTC. Translated: CASSQARGTYEQYF. The chain joins TRBV4-2 to TRBJ2-7, with a possible D match to TRBD2 (6 bases). CDR1 is LGHNA, CDR2 YNFKEQ, per germline. The V end was cut by 1 base, the J end by 2 bases, with 9 bases between. CDR3 size: 14 residues.

In its sample, this clonotype was seen many times. V usage is TRBV15 and J usage is TRBJ1-1, with TRBD1 identical over 11 bases. The ends lost 1 base at V and 5 bases at J; junction bases unmatched: 6. CDR1 LNHNV and CDR2 YYDKDF come from the germline V gene (reference sequence). The CDR3 length is 16 residues. CDR3 amino acids: CATSRGGTGGRTEAFF. CDR3 in DNA: TGTGCCACCAGCAGAGGCGGGACAGGGGGTCGGACTGAAGCTTTCTTT.

This clonotype was detected ten times or more. The chain has TRBV12-3 or TRBV12-4 and TRBJ2-1; D is perhaps TRBD1 (5 bases). This CDR3 spans 16 amino acids. V was clipped by 4 bases and J by 5 bases, with 18 bases between them. The CDR3 DNA sequence: TGTGCCAGCAGTTCGCACCAGGGTAATCTGGACAATGAGCAGTTCTTC. Translated: CASSSHQGNLDNEQFF.

CDR3 residues: CASSSGQGWQPQHF. The CDR3 nucleotides read TGTGCCAGCAGTTCCGGACAGGGTTGGCAGCCCCAGCATTTT. The chain carries TRBV6-2 or TRBV6-3 and TRBJ1-5; 8 bases line up with TRBD1. Germline CDR1 is MNHEY and CDR2 is SVGEGT. V was pared by 4 bases and J by 7 bases, with 6 bases of the junction left unmatched. The CDR3 covers 14 residues.

The chain joins TRBV7-6 to TRBJ1-5; unclear D gene. The V end lost 1 base, the J end lost 5 bases, and 9 bases lay between the germline ends. CDR1 is SGHVS, CDR2 FNYEAQ, per germline. CDR3 length: 14 residues. This chain's CDR3 is CASSLGLGHQPQHF. The CDR3 DNA reads as TGTGCCAGCAGCTTAGGTCTCGGCCATCAGCCCCAGCATTTT.

This clonotype counts as medium-sized. The gene calls are TRBV5-6 and TRBJ2-7, with TRBD1 matching 7 bases. Germline lookup yields CDR1 SGHDT and CDR2 YYEEEE. V lost 1 base and J lost 2; bases outside the gene matches: 12. This CDR3 contains 17 residues. The CDR3 is CASSLPPGRQGAYEQYF. CDR3 bases: TGTGCCAGCAGCTTGCCACCAGGTAGGCAGGGGGCCTACGAGCAGTACTTC.

Concerning this clonotype itself: Sequence at one end of the junction differs from germline and may be a read error. This rearrangement joins TRBV9 to TRBJ2-5, with D tentatively TRBD1 or TRBD2 (5 bases each). CDR3 length: 15 amino acids. Per the germline V gene, CDR1 is SGDLS and CDR2 is YYNGEE. The CDR3, as DNA: TGTACCAGCAGCCTAGCAACGGGGCTAAGAGAGACCCAGTACTTC. Translating gives CTSSLATGLRETQYF.

V is TRBV9 and J is TRBJ2-4; no firm D call. Trimming shortened V by 4 bases and J by 8 bases, and 16 bases separated the two germline ends. CDR1 SGDLS and CDR2 YYNGEE come from the germline V gene. This CDR3 spans 14 amino acids. The CDR3: CASSPRVGMDIQYF. The CDR3 nucleotides read TGTGCCAGCAGCCCTCGGGTAGGGATGGACATTCAGTACTTC.

This sequence joins TRBV4-3 and TRBJ1-4; unclear D gene. This CDR3 has 15 amino acids. Trimming left V 0 bases short and J 7 bases short, with 12 bases between. The germline gives CDR1 LGHNA, CDR2 YSLEER. The CDR3 is CASSQDFGAPEKLFF. The CDR3 DNA reads as TGCGCCAGCAGCCAAGATTTCGGTGCTCCTGAAAAACTGTTTTTT.

This clonotype has more than one count but fewer than ten. The chain joins TRBV9 to TRBJ2-3, with D maybe TRBD1 (6 bases). V lost 3 bases and J lost 1, with 21 bases in between. The CDR3 runs 18 residues. Germline CDR1 SGDLS, CDR2 YYNGEE. CDR3: CASSAPGHILVGTDTQYF. CDR3 DNA sequence: TGTGCCAGCAGCGCACCGGGACACATCCTGGTCGGCACAGATACGCAGTATTTT.